This TCR beta chain derives from a study of prognosis after radiotherapy for stage I lung cancer. For the study at large: Considered medically inoperable were all of the patients with non-small cell lung cancer. SBRT radiotherapy comprised 3 to 5 fractions at a biologically effective dose of at least 100 Gy.

Genomic DNA yielded TCR beta CDR3, amplified by two-round multiplex PCR. With primers specific to each TRBV and TRBJ gene, the first-round PCR was performed. In TCRdb, the multiplex PCR reads were re-called with MiXCR into one record per CDR3 protein. The data show tens of thousands of distinct CDR3 sequences, with about half seen just once and 15% held by the top ten. Regarding this clonotype: Its antigen is not known.

V was trimmed by 6 bases and J by 0 bases, leaving 18 bases between them. CDR3 length equals 17 residues. Looked up from germline, CDR1 is MDHEN and CDR2 is SYDVKM. Study outcomes and limitations: Median unique TCR clones dropped from roughly 10,000 to 7,000 after stereotactic body radiation therapy. Determination of whether the expanded TCR clones were tumor-specific was not performed.

This material consisted of PBMCs, taken before or after stereotactic body radiation therapy (not recorded which). This TCR was recovered from a donor aged 50 or older with non-small cell lung cancer. The chain uses TRBV28 and TRBJ1-3, with D possibly being TRBD1 (5 bases). CDR3 nucleotides: TGTGCCAGCAGATTTCGGGAAAGGGACCTCTCTGGAAACACCATATATTTT. As protein: CASRFRERDLSGNTIYF.